The 25 T cell receptor beta chains in this list originate from one sample, sequenced in a study of cytomegalovirus exposure and HLA in healthy donors. 13 Jbeta primers and 60 Vbeta primers were used for the PCR. TCRdb's copy holds only in-frame clones and misses some; the assay was immunoSEQ multiplex PCR. The sample contains around 250,000 clones, approximately 81% of which appear only once. Sequenced sample: PBMCs. These receptors came from a woman between 55 and 75 years old in good health and CMV-seropositive.

The chain couples TRBV28 to TRBJ2-7; 12 bases line up with TRBD2. CDR3 size: 18 residues. V lost 11 bases to trimming and J lost 3 bases; unmatched junction nucleotides: 20. Germline CDR1 and CDR2: MDHEN and SYDVKM. CDR3 residues: CAAGAPRGGLAGIYEQYF. The DNA of the CDR3 is TGTGCCGCCGGGGCCCCCAGGGGGGGACTAGCGGGTATCTACGAGCAGTACTTC.

The chain links TRBV27 to TRBJ2-7, with 10 bases aligning to TRBD1. This CDR3 has 15 residues. Per germline, CDR1 MNHEY and CDR2 SMNVEV (reference sequence). Trimming at V came to 6 bases and at J to 3 bases, leaving 8 bases not matched to a gene. This CDR3 is CASSTRQGARYEQYF. The CDR3 region has the DNA TGTGCCAGCAGCACCAGACAGGGGGCGCGCTACGAGCAGTACTTC.

This chain links TRBV5-1 with TRBJ1-1; 12 nucleotides align to TRBD1. The CDR3 is 18 residues long. The V gene end was trimmed by 1 base and the J gene end by 1 base; junction bases not matched to a gene: 8. The germline V gene encodes CDR1 SGHRS and CDR2 YFSETQ. The CDR3 here is CASSLSGTGGIGNTEAFF. The CDR3 region has the DNA TGCGCCAGCAGCTTGTCCGGGACAGGGGGCATCGGGAACACTGAAGCTTTCTTT.

The gene calls are TRBV6-1 and TRBJ2-2, with 8 nucleotides matching TRBD1. The CDR3 runs to 13 residues. J lost 0 bases, V lost 11 bases, and 2 bases had no gene match. Germline V gives CDR1 MNHNS, CDR2 SASEGT. In nucleotides, the CDR3 is TGTGCCTTGGACAGGGCGAACACCGGGGAGCTGTTTTTT. Its translation: CALDRANTGELFF.

V usage is TRBV30 and J usage is TRBJ2-5, with a weak D call TRBD1 (6 bases). CDR1 and CDR2 from the germline V gene are GTSNPN and SVGIG (reference sequence). V was pared by 7 bases and J by 5 bases, with 17 bases between. This CDR3 has 13 residues. The CDR3 nucleotides are TGTGCCTCCCGGCAGGGGAGTCGGGAGACCCAGTACTTC. This codes for CASRQGSRETQYF.

The rearrangement links TRBV9 to TRBJ2-1; D perhaps matches TRBD2 (5 bases). Germline V gene sequence: CDR1 SGDLS, CDR2 YYNGEE. This CDR3 comprises 15 residues. V was clipped by 4 bases and J by 1 base, with 12 bases between them. CDR3 sequence reads: CASSMSGESYNEQFF. The DNA for the CDR3 is TGTGCCAGCAGCATGAGCGGAGAGTCCTACAATGAGCAGTTCTTC.

This clone has just a few counts. The chain carries TRBV4-2 and TRBJ2-7; a weak D match, TRBD1 (7 bases). Germline CDR1 and CDR2: LGHNA and YNFKEQ. The CDR3 covers 15 residues. The V end lost 0 bases, the J end lost 6 bases, and 15 bases lay between the germline ends. Here the CDR3 DNA reads TGTGCCAGCAGCCAAGAAACAGGGGTGGGGGGCGAGCAGTACTTC. Its protein is CASSQETGVGGEQYF.

This chain uses TRBV5-4 with TRBJ2-1; 8 nucleotides align to TRBD2. V trimming: 4 bases; J trimming: 1 base; junction bases outside the gene matches: 4. The CDR3 length is 15 residues. Germline V gene data show CDR1 as SGHNT and CDR2 as YYREEE (reference sequence). The CDR3 DNA follows: TGTGCCAGCAGCCGAAGCGGGAGATCCTACAATGAGCAGTTCTTC. Protein sequence: CASSRSGRSYNEQFF.

This rearrangement joins TRBV2 to TRBJ2-7, with D uncertain. V gave up 8 bases and J gave up 4 bases, with 12 bases separating them. The CDR3 runs 12 residues. Germline V gives CDR1 SNHLY, CDR2 FYNNEI. Written as DNA, the CDR3 is TGTGCCAGCGGCTCCACAGTTTACGAGCAGTACTTC. This codes for CASGSTVYEQYF.

V gene TRBV2 combines with J gene TRBJ2-7, with 9 bases matching TRBD2. The J segment lost 4 bases and the V segment lost 5 bases, leaving 6 bases of the junction unmatched. The CDR3 sequence is 14 residues long. The V gene's germline CDR1 is SNHLY and CDR2 FYNNEI. The chain's CDR3 is CASSKVTSGYEQYF. The CDR3 DNA follows: TGTGCCAGCAGTAAAGTGACTAGCGGTTACGAGCAGTACTTC.

The chain has TRBV6-6 and TRBJ1-1; TRBD1 might be the D (6 bases). The CDR3 has 14 amino acids. V was trimmed by 7 bases and J by 4 bases, leaving 16 bases between them. Per the germline V gene, CDR1 is MNHNY and CDR2 is SVGAGI (reference sequence). The CDR3 protein is CASTLTTGFTEAFF. CDR3 bases: TGTGCCAGCACCCTAACAACAGGGTTCACTGAAGCTTTCTTT.

The V call is TRBV4-2, the J call TRBJ2-2; 9 nucleotides agree with TRBD2. With V trimmed by 3 bases and J by 5 bases, 7 bases remained unmatched. Germline V gene lookup returns CDR1 LGHNA and CDR2 YNFKEQ. The CDR3 sequence is 16 residues long. CDR3 coding DNA: TGTGCCAGCAGCCAGAGTAGCGGGAGTTGGACCGGGGAGCTGTTTTTT. Its protein is CASSQSSGSWTGELFF.

The V gene is TRBV19, the J gene TRBJ2-3; D perhaps matches TRBD2 (5 bases). CDR3 size: 14 residues. The germline V gene encodes CDR1 LNHDA and CDR2 SQIVND (reference sequence). Deletions cut 7 bases from V and 6 bases from J, with 17 bases between. CDR3 sequence: CASTSATRGDTQYF. The DNA of the CDR3 is TGTGCCAGTACAAGTGCGACCCGCGGGGATACGCAGTATTTT.

The chain joins TRBV9 to TRBJ2-3; tentatively, D is TRBD1 (5 bases). The length of the CDR3 is 16 residues. CDR1 SGDLS and CDR2 YYNGEE come from the germline V gene. V lost 4 bases, J lost 1 base, and 16 bases lay in between. This chain's CDR3 is CASSSKGVFGTDTQYF. DNA of the CDR3: TGTGCCAGCAGCTCCAAAGGGGTTTTCGGCACAGATACGCAGTATTTT.

The J gene is TRBJ2-1, the V gene TRBV28, with D unclear. V lost 2 bases, J lost 4 bases, and 3 bases lay in between. This CDR3 comprises 12 residues. From germline, CDR1 is MDHEN and CDR2 SYDVKM. In DNA, the CDR3 is TGTGCCAGCAGTTTACAGTACAATGAGCAGTTCTTC. It is translated as CASSLQYNEQFF.

The chain is built from TRBV5-5 and TRBJ1-5; D uncertain. The CDR3 covers 12 residues. Trimming removed 2 bases from V and 5 bases from J, with 5 bases in between. CDR1 is SGHKS and CDR2 is YYEKEE in the germline V gene (reference sequence). The CDR3 protein is CASSFQDQPQHF. The CDR3 nucleotides read TGTGCCAGCAGCTTTCAGGATCAGCCCCAGCATTTT.

The chain joins TRBV30 to TRBJ1-1; 7 positions agree with TRBD1. Germline CDR1 is GTSNPN and CDR2 is SVGIG (reference sequence). This CDR3 has 13 residues. CDR3 in DNA: TGTGCATTTAACAGGGGAGAAGGCACTGAAGCTTTCTTT. Its translation is CAFNRGEGTEAFF.

This clone was seen only a few times. The chain's CDR3 is CASSQGGGEQYF. Here the CDR3 DNA reads TGTGCCAGCAGCCAAGGCGGGGGCGAGCAGTACTTC. V usage is TRBV4-2 and J usage is TRBJ2-7; TRBD2 matches 7 bases. V was clipped by 1 base and J by 6 bases; unmatched bases: 0. This CDR3 region has 12 residues. The germline V gene has CDR1 LGHNA and CDR2 YNFKEQ.

The rearrangement joins TRBV6-1 to TRBJ2-7; TRBD2 agrees at 8 bases. Germline CDR1 is MNHNS and CDR2 is SASEGT. The CDR3 extends over 11 amino acids. With 4 bases clipped from V and 9 bases from J, the junction kept 2 bases outside the gene matches. The CDR3 nucleotides are TGTGCCAGCAGTGCTGCGGGAGGGCAGTACTTC. Translating it yields CASSAAGGQYF.

This clone was counted once. This chain connects TRBV5-1 to TRBJ1-1, with D tentatively TRBD1 (6 bases). The CDR3 runs 14 residues. Germline V gene lookup returns CDR1 SGHRS and CDR2 YFSETQ. The V end lost 4 bases, the J end lost 2 bases, and 12 bases lay between the germline ends. This CDR3 is CASSPLDRNTEAFF. The CDR3 DNA is TGCGCCAGCAGCCCTTTGGACAGAAACACTGAAGCTTTCTTT.

In nucleotides, the CDR3 is TGTGCCAGCAGCTCGCTGGACGGGAAATATGGCTACACCTTC. This encodes CASSSLDGKYGYTF. This sequence joins TRBV11-2 and TRBJ1-2; no clear D. From germline, CDR1 is SGHAT and CDR2 FQNNGV. Trimming took 4 bases from V and 5 from J, leaving 14 bases between them. The CDR3 has 14 amino acids.

This rearrangement joins TRBV15 to TRBJ2-3, with 8 bases fitting TRBD2. The CDR3 totals 15 residues. The junction had 6 bases not matched to a gene; V was cut back by 4 bases and J by 3 bases. The V gene's germline CDR1 is LNHNV and CDR2 YYDKDF (reference sequence). In DNA form, the CDR3 reads TGTGCCACCAGCACAAAAGCGGGAGAAACAGATACGCAGTATTTT. This gives the protein CATSTKAGETDTQYF.

The chain employs TRBV7-9 and TRBJ2-1, with TRBD1 matching 8 bases. Germline V lookup: CDR1 SEHNR, CDR2 FQNEAQ (reference sequence). Trimming took 5 bases from V and 2 from J; bases not matched to a gene: 8. The CDR3 runs to 16 residues. The CDR3: CASSRTGTGTYNEQFF. The CDR3 DNA is TGTGCCAGCAGCAGGACCGGGACAGGTACCTACAATGAGCAGTTCTTC.

The chain has TRBV7-9 and TRBJ1-4, with 7 bases fitting TRBD1. The junction had 5 bases not matched to a gene; V was cut back by 5 bases and J by 5 bases. Per the germline V gene, CDR1 is SEHNR and CDR2 is FQNEAQ (reference sequence). This CDR3 has 14 amino acids. The CDR3 DNA is TGTGCCAGCAGCCCGGGACAGAGGAATGAAAAACTGTTTTTT. Translation: CASSPGQRNEKLFF.

CDR3 amino acids: CASSPAGTGGVEQYF. As DNA, the CDR3 is TGCGCCAGCAGCCCAGCCGGGACAGGGGGTGTCGAGCAGTACTTC. This chain joins TRBV5-1 and TRBJ2-7; 11 bases align to TRBD1. The V gene's germline CDR1 is SGHRS and CDR2 YFSETQ. There are 15 residues in the CDR3. The V and J ends lost 4 bases and 6 bases, in that order; junction bases with no gene match: 9.